These 18 T cell receptor beta chains share one sample of origin, sequenced in a study of coeliac disease. Assay: immunoSEQ multiplex PCR; the TCRdb copy retains only in-frame clones and omits some. The sample lists roughly 4,200 clones, 64% occurring once. The specimen was lymphocytes from the gut lamina propria. All receptors derive from a woman in her 30s without celiac disease.

This clone is labeled medium-sized (0.01 to 0.1%). The chain links TRBV5-6 to TRBJ1-4; a weak D match, TRBD1 (6 bases). Germline loops: CDR1 SGHDT, CDR2 YYEEEE. With 2 bases removed from V and 4 bases from J, the gap between germline ends came to 9 bases. CDR3 size: 14 residues. In nucleotides, the CDR3 is TGTGCCAGCAGCTTAGGACAGAGTAATGAAAAACTGTTTTTT. Encoded protein: CASSLGQSNEKLFF. Complete variable domain (other parts from reference TRBV5-6 and TRBJ1-4): DAGVTQSPTHLIKTRGQQVTLRCSPKSGHDTVSWYQQALGQGPQFIFQYYEEEERQRGNFPDRFSGHQFPNYSSELNVNALLLGDSALYLCASSLGQSNEKLFFGSGTQLSVL.

The rearrangement joins TRBV7-8 to TRBJ2-4, with unresolved D. Trimming stripped 5 bases from V and 4 bases from J, with 12 bases between. The V gene's germline CDR1 is SGHVS and CDR2 FQNEAQ. The CDR3 has 14 amino acids. The DNA of the CDR3 is TGTGCCAGCAGCCAGGAATCGGTAAAAAACATTCAGTACTTC. Protein sequence: CASSQESVKNIQYF.

The chain has TRBV2 and TRBJ2-7; 8 bases are shared with TRBD2. CDR1 is SNHLY and CDR2 is FYNNEI in the germline V gene. CDR3 length: 15 residues. V shed 6 bases, J shed 6 bases, and the junction held 13 bases outside the gene matches. This chain's CDR3 is CASRLEAGARREQYF. The CDR3 region has the DNA TGTGCCAGCAGGCTCGAAGCGGGGGCCCGTCGCGAGCAGTACTTC.

V gene TRBV5-1 combines with J gene TRBJ2-7; TRBD1 is a possible D gene (6 bases). The CDR3 loop spans 16 amino acids. CDR1 and CDR2 from the germline V gene are SGHRS and YFSETQ. V was shortened by 4 bases and J by 2 bases, with 19 bases between the two germline ends. CDR3 in DNA: TGCGCCAGCAGCCCCACCGGGACACAAAAAACCTACGAGCAGTACTTC. Its protein is CASSPTGTQKTYEQYF.

CDR3 DNA: TGTGCCAGCTCACCTGTGGACAGGGGTGTGCGTCAGCCCCAGCATTTT. This encodes CASSPVDRGVRQPQHF. This chain joins TRBV18 and TRBJ1-5, with 9 bases identical to TRBD1. Germline V gives CDR1 KGHSH, CDR2 LQKENI. V trimming: 3 bases; J trimming: 6 bases; junction bases outside the gene matches: 9. The CDR3 length is 16 residues.

The chain joins TRBV7-3 to TRBJ2-3, with D perhaps matching TRBD2 (7 bases). Germline V gene sequence: CDR1 SGHTA, CDR2 FQGTGA. The CDR3 covers 16 residues. The V end lost 6 bases, the J end lost 3 bases, and 19 bases lay between the germline ends. The CDR3 nucleotides are TGTGCCAGCAGTGCTTATTCAGCGGGGACAACAGATACGCAGTATTTT. It translates to CASSAYSAGTTDTQYF.

The V gene is TRBV7-8, the J gene TRBJ2-7; 7 bases match TRBD1. Germline trimming cut 1 base from V and 2 bases from J; bases unmatched to any gene: 8. The CDR3 has 16 amino acids. Germline CDR1 is SGHVS and CDR2 is FQNEAQ. DNA for the CDR3: TGTGCCAGCAGCTTAGGGCTAGGGACAGAGACCTACGAGCAGTACTTC. Protein: CASSLGLGTETYEQYF.

V gene TRBV5-1 combines with J gene TRBJ1-6, with TRBD1 matching over 8 bases. V was clipped by 3 bases and J by 5 bases; unmatched bases: 4. Germline V CDR1 and CDR2: SGHRS, YFSETQ. The CDR3 contains 15 residues. The CDR3 DNA sequence: TGCGCCAGCAGCTCGACAGGGGATAATAATTCACCCCTCCACTTT. Translation gives CASSSTGDNNSPLHF.

The gene calls are TRBV6-4 and TRBJ1-4, with TRBD1 matching 7 bases. From germline, CDR1 is MRHNA and CDR2 SNTAGT. V lost 7 bases to trimming and J lost 15 bases; unmatched junction nucleotides: 17. This CDR3 contains 14 residues. CDR3 DNA sequence: TGTGCCAGCACCCCGACAGGGCCCCGTGGGTTGGTGTTTTTT. It yields the protein CASTPTGPRGLVFF.

Regarding this clone: The likely explanation is a read error, given a far larger clone one base away. Within the sample, other DNA sequences also encode this same CDR3. The rearrangement uses TRBV19 and TRBJ2-6; 7 bases map to TRBD1. CDR1 LNHDA and CDR2 SQIVND come from the germline V gene (reference sequence). CDR3 length equals 17 residues. The CDR3 is CASSSGTAVSGANVLTF. The CDR3 region has the DNA TGCGCCAGTAGTTCCGGGACAGCTGTCTCTGGGGCCAACGTCCTGACTTTC. The complete variable domain, with remaining parts taken from reference TRBV19 and TRBJ2-6, reads DGGITQSPKYLFRKEGQNVTLSCEQNLNHDAMYWYRQDPGQGLRLIYYSQIVNDFQKGDIAEGYSVSREKKESFPLTVTSAQKNPTAFYLCASSSGTAVSGANVLTFGAGSRLTVL.

The genes are TRBV2 and TRBJ1-2; D may be TRBD1 (5 bases). With 8 bases removed from V and 4 bases from J, the gap between germline ends came to 11 bases. Germline V gene lookup returns CDR1 SNHLY and CDR2 FYNNEI. The length of the CDR3 is 12 residues. CDR3 residues: CASQRGGYGYTF. The CDR3 DNA is TGTGCCAGCCAAAGGGGTGGCTATGGCTACACCTTC.

The J gene is TRBJ2-3, the V gene TRBV9, with 9 positions matching TRBD2. The trim removed 4 bases at V and 6 bases at J, leaving 12 bases unmatched. Looked up from germline, CDR1 is SGDLS and CDR2 is YYNGEE. This CDR3 comprises 16 residues. The CDR3 DNA sequence: TGTGCCAGCAGCCACGTCGCGGGGGGGGGCGTGGATACGCAGTATTTT. Residues: CASSHVAGGGVDTQYF.

The chain carries TRBV6-5 and TRBJ2-2, with a weak D call TRBD1 (5 bases). Germline CDR1 MNHEY, CDR2 SVGAGI. V shed 7 bases and J shed 0 bases, with 6 bases lying between them. The CDR3 consists of 13 residues. CDR3 sequence reads: CASTGSNTGELFF. DNA of the CDR3: TGTGCCAGCACAGGGTCGAACACCGGGGAGCTGTTTTTT.

This chain links TRBV4-1 with TRBJ2-5; 10 bases are a match to TRBD2. The CDR3 totals 15 residues. CDR1 MGHRA and CDR2 YSYEKL come from the germline V gene. The V gene end was trimmed by 4 bases and the J gene end by 5 bases; junction bases not matched to a gene: 7. CDR3 sequence: CASSLSSGGRETQYF. CDR3 DNA sequence: TGCGCCAGCAGCCTTTCTAGCGGGGGCCGGGAGACCCAGTACTTC.

The chain employs TRBV28 and TRBJ1-5, with TRBD1 identical over 8 bases. There are 13 residues in the CDR3. CDR1 is MDHEN and CDR2 is SYDVKM in the germline V gene. The V segment lost 6 bases and the J segment 6 bases; nucleotides outside the gene matches: 4. The chain's CDR3 is CASRGQGAQPQHF. The CDR3 DNA sequence: TGTGCCAGCAGAGGACAGGGTGCTCAGCCCCAGCATTTT.

V and J are TRBV6-6 and TRBJ1-1, with 7 bases matching TRBD1. The CDR3 spans 14 residues. Trimming cost V 5 bases and J 4 bases; bases outside gene matches: 7. CDR1 and CDR2 (germline): MNHNY, SVGAGI (reference sequence). Here the CDR3 reads CASSLQGPGTEAFF. CDR3 sequence (DNA): TGTGCCAGCAGTCTACAGGGGCCGGGCACTGAAGCTTTCTTT.

The chain employs TRBV7-9 and TRBJ1-4, with TRBD1 as a possible D gene (5 bases). The CDR3 has 14 amino acids. The germline gives CDR1 SEHNR, CDR2 FQNEAQ (reference sequence). V lost 5 bases, J lost 8 bases, and 15 bases lay in between. The CDR3 DNA is TGTGCCAGCAGCACCCGGGACGGAGGGGAAAAACTGTTTTTT. The encoded protein is CASSTRDGGEKLFF.

This clone appeared a few times. The J gene is TRBJ1-5, the V gene TRBV28; D not certain. There are 15 residues in the CDR3. Germline CDR1 reads MDHEN; CDR2 reads SYDVKM. V shed 3 bases and J shed 4 bases, with 13 bases lying between them. The CDR3 reads CASSFRPVRNQPQHF. CDR3 in DNA: TGTGCCAGCAGTTTCCGTCCCGTCAGAAATCAGCCCCAGCATTTT.